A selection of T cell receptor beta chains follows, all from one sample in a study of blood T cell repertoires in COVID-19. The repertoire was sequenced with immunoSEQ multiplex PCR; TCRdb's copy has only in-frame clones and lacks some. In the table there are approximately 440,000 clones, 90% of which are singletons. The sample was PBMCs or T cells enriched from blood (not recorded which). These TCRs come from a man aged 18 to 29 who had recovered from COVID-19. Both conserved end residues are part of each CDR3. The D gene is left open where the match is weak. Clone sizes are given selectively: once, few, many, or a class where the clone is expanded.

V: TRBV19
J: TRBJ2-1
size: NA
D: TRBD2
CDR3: CASSIPGGPSYNEQFF
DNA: TGTGCCAGTAGTATACCGGGAGGGCCATCCTACAATGAGCAGTTCTTC

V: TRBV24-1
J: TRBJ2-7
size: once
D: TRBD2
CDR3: CATSESSSGSVYEQYF
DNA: TGTGCCACCAGTGAATCCTCTAGCGGGAGCGTCTACGAGCAGTACTTC

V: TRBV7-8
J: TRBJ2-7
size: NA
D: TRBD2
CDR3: CASGLAGGRSSYEQYF
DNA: TGTGCCAGCGGGCTAGCGGGAGGTAGGAGCTCCTACGAGCAGTACTTC

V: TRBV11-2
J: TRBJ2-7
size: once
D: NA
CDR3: CASRHSGGTQEYF
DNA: TGTGCCAGCAGACACTCCGGTGGGACACAGGAGTACTTC

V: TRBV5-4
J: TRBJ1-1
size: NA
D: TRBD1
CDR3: CASRTGGANTEAFF
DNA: TGTGCCAGCAGGACAGGGGGGGCGAACACTGAAGCTTTCTTT

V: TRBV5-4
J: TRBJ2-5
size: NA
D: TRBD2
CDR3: CASSEGAGGPGETQYF
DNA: TGTGCCAGCAGCGAAGGCGCGGGGGGGCCCGGGGAGACCCAGTACTTC

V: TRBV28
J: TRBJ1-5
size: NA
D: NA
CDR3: CASSFRGQPQHF
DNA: TGTGCCAGCAGTTTTAGGGGTCAGCCCCAGCATTTT

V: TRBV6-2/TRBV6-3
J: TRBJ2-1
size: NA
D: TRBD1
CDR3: CASSKPGTGIFEQFF
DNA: TGTGCCAGCAGTAAACCCGGGACAGGGATTTTTGAGCAGTTCTTC

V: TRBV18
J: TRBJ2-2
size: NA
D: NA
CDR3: CASSPGDSAGELFF
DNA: TGTGCCAGCTCACCAGGTGATTCGGCCGGGGAGCTGTTTTTT

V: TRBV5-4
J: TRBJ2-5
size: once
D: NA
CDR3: CASSLGLEGTQYF
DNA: TGTGCCAGCAGCTTGGGACTAGAGGGGACCCAGTACTTC

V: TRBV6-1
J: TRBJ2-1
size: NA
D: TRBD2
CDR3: CASSGNPRGAYNEQFF
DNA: TGTGCCAGCAGTGGGAATCCGCGGGGGGCCTACAATGAGCAGTTCTTC

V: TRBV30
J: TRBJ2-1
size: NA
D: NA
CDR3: CAWAQGLNEQFF
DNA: TGTGCCTGGGCACAGGGTCTGAATGAGCAGTTCTTC

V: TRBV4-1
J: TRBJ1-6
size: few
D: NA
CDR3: CASSQVPSGLYNSPLHF
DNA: TGCGCCAGCAGCCAAGTCCCTAGCGGGCTTTATAATTCACCCCTCCACTTT

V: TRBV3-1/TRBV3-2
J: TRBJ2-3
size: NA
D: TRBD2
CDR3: CASSQELAATDTQYF
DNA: TGTGCCAGCAGCCAAGAACTAGCGGCCACAGATACGCAGTATTTT

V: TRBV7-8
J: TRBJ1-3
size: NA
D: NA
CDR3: CASSQTAGSGNTIYF
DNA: TGTGCCAGCAGCCAGACGGCAGGCTCTGGAAACACCATATATTTT

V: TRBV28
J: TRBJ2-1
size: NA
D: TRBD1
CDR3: CASSLTGAVNNEQFF
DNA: TGTGCCAGCAGTTTAACAGGGGCCGTAAACAATGAGCAGTTCTTC

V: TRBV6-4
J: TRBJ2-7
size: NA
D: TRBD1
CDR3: CASSPGTGGWEQYF
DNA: TGTGCCAGCTCACCCGGGACAGGGGGTTGGGAGCAGTACTTC

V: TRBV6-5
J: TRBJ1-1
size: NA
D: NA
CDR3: CASSTTGLGTEAFF
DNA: TGTGCCAGCAGTACGACAGGTCTCGGAACTGAAGCTTTCTTT

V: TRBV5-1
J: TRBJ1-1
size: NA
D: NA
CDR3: CASSSAGTKNTEAFF
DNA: TGCGCCAGCAGCTCCGCCGGGACAAAGAACACTGAAGCTTTCTTT

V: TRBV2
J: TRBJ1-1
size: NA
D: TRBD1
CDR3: CASSNEGQGATEAFF
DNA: TGTGCCAGCAGTAATGAGGGACAGGGCGCTACTGAAGCTTTCTTT

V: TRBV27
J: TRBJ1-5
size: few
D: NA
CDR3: CASSLRTPYSNQPQHF
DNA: TGTGCCAGCAGTCTCCGGACACCGTATAGCAATCAGCCCCAGCATTTT

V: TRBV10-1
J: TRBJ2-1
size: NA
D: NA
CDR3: CASSDIGISGNEQFF
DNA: TGCGCCAGCAGTGATATAGGTATTAGCGGTAATGAGCAGTTCTTC

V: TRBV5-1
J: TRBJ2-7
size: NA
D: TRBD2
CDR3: CASSWGTSGYEQYF
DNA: TGCGCCAGCAGCTGGGGGACTAGCGGCTACGAGCAGTACTTC

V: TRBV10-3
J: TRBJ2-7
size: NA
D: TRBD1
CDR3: CAIRKIQGVGQYF
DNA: TGTGCCATCCGCAAAATACAGGGGGTGGGGCAGTACTTC

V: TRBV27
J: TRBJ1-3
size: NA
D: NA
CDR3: CANPGEGTIYF
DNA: TGTGCCAACCCAGGAGAGGGCACCATATATTTT

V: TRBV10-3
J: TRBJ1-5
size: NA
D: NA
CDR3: CAISDQGNQPQHF
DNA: TGTGCCATCAGTGATCAGGGGAATCAGCCCCAGCATTTT

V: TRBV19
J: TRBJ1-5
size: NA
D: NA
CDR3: CASSIGPWRGLSSNQPQHF
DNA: TGTGCCAGTAGTATTGGTCCCTGGCGGGGACTTTCTAGCAATCAGCCCCAGCATTTT

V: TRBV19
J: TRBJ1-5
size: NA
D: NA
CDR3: CASSTGFGNQPQHF
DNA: TGTGCCAGTAGTACAGGGTTTGGCAATCAGCCCCAGCATTTT

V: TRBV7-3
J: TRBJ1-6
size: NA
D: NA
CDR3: CASSPGQNSPLHF
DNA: TGTGCCAGCAGCCCAGGACAGAATTCACCCCTCCACTTT

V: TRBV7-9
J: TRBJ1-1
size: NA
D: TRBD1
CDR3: CASSLDRSMNTEAFF
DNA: TGTGCCAGCAGCCTGGACAGGAGCATGAACACTGAAGCTTTCTTT

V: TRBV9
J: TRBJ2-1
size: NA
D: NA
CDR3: CASSVGAISYNEQFF
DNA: TGTGCCAGCAGCGTGGGGGCGATCTCCTACAATGAGCAGTTCTTC

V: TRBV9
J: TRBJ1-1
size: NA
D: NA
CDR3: CASSVARGTEAFF
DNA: TGTGCCAGCAGCGTAGCAAGGGGTACTGAAGCTTTCTTT

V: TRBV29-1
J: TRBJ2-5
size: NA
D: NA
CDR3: CSVLAGERSGETQYF
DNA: TGCAGCGTCCTCGCGGGTGAGCGTTCGGGAGAGACCCAGTACTTC

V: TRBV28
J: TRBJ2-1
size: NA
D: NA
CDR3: CASAPASGASYNEQFF
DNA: TGTGCCAGTGCTCCTGCTTCGGGAGCCTCCTACAATGAGCAGTTCTTC

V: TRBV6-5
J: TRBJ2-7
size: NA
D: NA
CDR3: CASNSGVSYEQYF
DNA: TGTGCCAGCAACTCGGGGGTGTCCTACGAGCAGTACTTC

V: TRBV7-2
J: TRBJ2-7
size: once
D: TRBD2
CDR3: CASSFRLAGYEQYF
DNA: TGTGCCAGCAGCTTCCGGCTAGCGGGATACGAGCAGTACTTC

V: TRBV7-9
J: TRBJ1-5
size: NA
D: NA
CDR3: CASSLDGTSYQPQHF
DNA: TGTGCCAGCAGCTTAGATGGGACATCATATCAGCCCCAGCATTTT

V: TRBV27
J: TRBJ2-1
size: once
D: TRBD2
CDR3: CVTVRLAGAFEQFF
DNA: TGTGTAACGGTCCGGCTAGCGGGAGCCTTTGAGCAGTTCTTC

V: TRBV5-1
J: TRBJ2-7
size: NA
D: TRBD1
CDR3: CASSLSRGMDEQYF
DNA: TGCGCCAGCAGCTTGAGCAGGGGGATGGACGAGCAGTACTTC

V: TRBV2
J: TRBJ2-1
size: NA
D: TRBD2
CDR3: CASSGTSGSLSEQFF
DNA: TGTGCCAGCAGTGGGACTAGCGGGAGCTTATCTGAGCAGTTCTTC

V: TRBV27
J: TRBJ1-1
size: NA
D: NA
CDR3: CASSPSTYNREKRTEAFF
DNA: TGTGCCAGCAGTCCGTCTACTTACAACAGGGAAAAGAGGACTGAAGCTTTCTTT

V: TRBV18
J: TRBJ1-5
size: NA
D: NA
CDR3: CASSQTTGPIWQPQHF
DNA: TGTGCCAGCTCACAAACCACAGGTCCGATATGGCAGCCCCAGCATTTT

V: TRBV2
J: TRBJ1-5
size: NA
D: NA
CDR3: CASSERPDNQPQHF
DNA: TGTGCCAGCAGTGAGCGGCCCGATAATCAGCCCCAGCATTTT

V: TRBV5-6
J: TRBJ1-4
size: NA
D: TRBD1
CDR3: CASSWNPRTGQNEKLFF
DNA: TGTGCCAGCAGCTGGAACCCCCGGACAGGACAAAATGAAAAACTGTTTTTT

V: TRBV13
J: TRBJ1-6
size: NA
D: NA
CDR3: CASSPGNSPLHF
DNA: TGTGCCAGCAGCCCAGGGAATTCACCCCTCCACTTT

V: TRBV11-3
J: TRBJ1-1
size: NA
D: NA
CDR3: CASRRGGKNTEAFF
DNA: TGTGCCAGCAGGAGGGGGGGAAAGAACACTGAAGCTTTCTTT

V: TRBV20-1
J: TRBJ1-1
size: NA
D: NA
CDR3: CSIKPREAFF
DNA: TGCAGTATCAAACCCAGAGAAGCTTTCTTT

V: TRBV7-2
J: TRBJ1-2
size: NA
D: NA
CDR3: CASSSQGNGYTF
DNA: TGTGCCAGCAGCTCACAGGGAAATGGCTACACCTTC

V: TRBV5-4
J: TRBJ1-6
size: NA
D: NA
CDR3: CASNSGDYNSPLHF
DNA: TGTGCCAGCAACTCAGGGGACTATAATTCACCCCTCCACTTT

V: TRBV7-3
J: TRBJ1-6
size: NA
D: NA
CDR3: CASSHGGDSPLHF
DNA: TGTGCCAGCAGCCACGGAGGCGATTCACCCCTCCACTTT

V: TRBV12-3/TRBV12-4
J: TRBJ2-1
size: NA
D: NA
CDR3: CASSPADEQFF
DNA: TGTGCCAGCAGTCCCGCGGATGAGCAGTTCTTC